This T cell receptor beta chain was recorded in a study of blood T cell repertoires in COVID-19 (dated by TCRdb to 2018 to 2021). Context from the whole study: The collaborator samples originated in the United States, Italy and Spain and spanned the acute and convalescent phases of COVID-19. The material from the prospective study consisted of cDNA or gDNA derived from T cells, B-cell-depleted T cells, or PBMCs. Deeply sampled blood TCRbeta repertoires from subjects exposed to, actively infected with, or recovered from COVID-19 were included in the dataset. The repertoires were released in a freely available public database intended as a resource for research on the immune response to SARS-CoV-2. The samples were drawn from the first 160 participants of the ongoing ImmuneRACE study and from 950 to 1,500 subjects provided by 6 global collaborators. Sample metadata almost always included a de-identified subject ID, COVID-19 status, age in years and sex. Where available, HLA class I and class II types were obtained from metadata supplied by the sample provider rather than from assay-based typing. Beyond this particular receptor, the publication reports: The quantity of clinical and demographic metadata differed by source and by participant and was supplied without curation.

Collaborating institutions collected whole blood in K2EDTA tubes following their own protocols. For TCRbeta analysis, collaborators shipped samples in one of three forms: frozen whole blood, isolated PBMCs, or DNA extracted from either of those sample types. As regards this clone: Which antigen it targets is not known. No much larger clone is present one base from it, and per-base qualities are unavailable.

The germline V gene provides CDR1 SGHTA and CDR2 FQGNSA. Inclusive of the bounding cysteine and phenylalanine, the CDR3 is 15 residues long. Only the CDR3 part of the read is kept: 45 bases, read in frame from the first base. A distance of 9 bases separates the germline ends of V and J, which lose 1 base and 2 bases respectively. TCRbeta CDR3 regions were amplified from genomic DNA using the immunoSEQ Assay, a bias-controlled multiplex PCR. Turning to the authors' computational methods: Within the assay, amplification of reference gene primers was used to estimate how many nucleated cells each sample contained. To quantify the absolute abundance of each unique TCRbeta CDR3 rearrangement, sequence reads were collapsed and filtered. For each sample, productive Simpson clonality was calculated as the square root of Simpson's diversity index across productive rearrangements. TCRdb retrieved this table from immuneACCESS and kept in-frame rearrangements only. Not all clones are present; in checked studies, unresolved V genes account for under half, and no reason is known for the remainder. The V and J calls and the clone size are those of that table, but D and trimming were determined from the DNA. In all, the sample holds tens of thousands of clones, and 80% to 90% of those were seen once. Of the sample, 4% to 5.5% falls within the top ten clones.

The clonotype comes from a woman aged 80 or older with active or convalescent COVID-19. The specimen was peripheral blood. Recombination linked TRBV7-2 to TRBJ1-5, and possibly TRBD1, on 5 matching bases. This receptor has the CDR3 CASSLVGEGNQPQHF. The DNA reads TGTGCCAGCAGCTTAGTAGGGGAGGGCAATCAGCCCCAGCATTTT.